This TCR beta chain was identified during a study of cytomegalovirus exposure and HLA in healthy donors. Study-wide findings and caveats: Presence/absence results assume similar sequencing depth per donor, which may not hold. The availability of immune exposure information extended only to CMV serostatus. The study carried out a later analysis of TCR beta sequences. It associated 16,951 of them with specific HLA alleles at a false discovery rate of 0.05.

Of note for this clone: Its specificity is unknown.

Primers included in the PCR were 60 Vbeta and 13 Jbeta primers. Original processing methods: Later, 80 million or so unique TCR beta chains were counted in an analysis, and 8.5 million to 13 million of them were shared. The method was immunoSEQ multiplex PCR; TCRdb's version includes in-frame clones alone and lacks a portion of them. V and J calls and clone size are those listed in that table; D and trimming were worked out from the DNA. The repertoire has about 150,000 clones, 80% of them found once; the top ten carry around 6%. Germline lookup yields CDR1 SGDLS and CDR2 YYNGEE. With V trimmed by 3 bases and J by 0 bases, 4 bases remained unmatched. The CDR3 extends over 15 amino acids.

The rearrangement joins TRBV9 to TRBJ2-3, with 7 bases identical to TRBD2. This TCR was sampled from a woman aged 40 to 55 in good health and CMV-seropositive. The material sequenced was PBMCs. The CDR3 coding sequence is TGTGCCAGCAGCGCGAGCGGGGTAAGCACAGATACGCAGTATTTT. Amino acids: CASSASGVSTDTQYF. The variable domain in full, completed from reference TRBV9 and TRBJ2-3, reads DSGVTQTPKHLITATGQRVTLRCSPRSGDLSVYWYQQSLDQGLQFLIQYYNGEERAKGNILERFSAQQFPDLHSELNLSSLELGDSALYFCASSASGVSTDTQYFGPGTRLTVL.